This entry lists 30 T cell receptor beta chains sequenced from one sample in a study of blood T cell repertoires in COVID-19. Clones were read by immunoSEQ multiplex PCR, and TCRdb kept only the in-frame ones, dropping some. The sample yields 60,000 to 90,000 clones, 90% seen once. Specimen: peripheral blood. The source is a woman older than 75 with acute or convalescent COVID-19.

The rearrangement joins TRBV6-1 to TRBJ2-1; 8 bases line up with TRBD2. V shed 2 bases, J shed 6 bases, and the junction held 9 bases outside the gene matches. The CDR3 covers 16 residues. Germline V gives CDR1 MNHNS, CDR2 SASEGT. CDR3 region: CASSEHGGGTFNEQFF. The CDR3 nucleotides are TGTGCCAGCAGTGAACACGGCGGGGGGACCTTCAATGAGCAGTTCTTC.

The gene calls are TRBV25-1 and TRBJ2-3; weak D call: TRBD1 (5 bases). V dropped 2 bases and J dropped 2 bases, with 11 bases sitting between them. The CDR3 consists of 15 residues. Germline lookup yields CDR1 MGHDK and CDR2 SYGVNS. CDR3 residues: CASSEQGVVTDTQYF. CDR3 bases: TGTGCCAGCAGTGAACAAGGGGTGGTCACAGATACGCAGTATTTT.

The chain has TRBV28 and TRBJ1-5; 10 bases match TRBD1. V trimming: 10 bases; J trimming: 7 bases; junction bases outside the gene matches: 13. CDR3 size: 15 residues. The germline V gene has CDR1 MDHEN and CDR2 SYDVKM. CDR3 amino acids: CATQTGGAGDQPQHF. The DNA of the CDR3 is TGTGCCACACAGACAGGGGGCGCGGGAGACCAGCCCCAGCATTTT.

The V and J genes are TRBV3-1 (or the pseudogene TRBV3-2) and TRBJ1-6, with a tentative D call TRBD1 (6 bases). V shed 3 bases and J shed 7 bases, with 13 bases lying between them. This CDR3 is 15 amino acids long. CDR1 and CDR2 from the germline V gene are LGHDT and YNNKEL (reference sequence). This CDR3 is CASSHTGIGNSPLHF. CDR3 DNA: TGTGCCAGCAGCCACACAGGGATCGGGAATTCACCCCTCCACTTT.

This clone was recorded only once. The CDR3 DNA is TGCGCCAGCAGCTTGGATCTGAGGTCCTACAATGAGCAGTTCTTC. It specifies CASSLDLRSYNEQFF. The V call is TRBV5-1, the J call TRBJ2-1; D ambiguous. Germline lookup yields CDR1 SGHRS and CDR2 YFSETQ. The CDR3 runs to 15 residues. Trimming removed 0 bases from V and 1 base from J, with 8 bases in between.

The chain uses TRBV6-2 or TRBV6-3 and TRBJ1-2; D not resolved. V was trimmed by 4 bases and J by 4 bases, leaving 28 bases between them. CDR1 MNHEY and CDR2 SVGEGT come from the germline V gene. The CDR3 runs 19 residues. CDR3 coding DNA: TGTGCCAGCAGTTCCCAAAGGGAGGGCCCGGGTAGGCCCTCCTATGGCTACACCTTC. It translates to CASSSQREGPGRPSYGYTF.

This clone was counted between two and nine times. V gene TRBV5-6 combines with J gene TRBJ2-5; 8 bases fit TRBD2. The CDR3 consists of 18 residues. With 2 bases clipped from V and 4 bases from J, the junction kept 16 bases outside the gene matches. Germline V CDR1 and CDR2: SGHDT, YYEEEE. The CDR3 here is CASSFRLAGLARGETQYF. In DNA form, the CDR3 reads TGTGCCAGCAGCTTTAGGCTAGCGGGTTTAGCAAGGGGAGAGACCCAGTACTTC. The variable domain in full, completed from reference TRBV5-6 and TRBJ2-5, reads DAGVTQSPTHLIKTRGQQVTLRCSPKSGHDTVSWYQQALGQGPQFIFQYYEEEERQRGNFPDRFSGHQFPNYSSELNVNALLLGDSALYLCASSFRLAGLARGETQYFGPGTRLLVL.

The V and J genes are TRBV19 and TRBJ1-5; TRBD1 aligns across 7 bases. Germline values: CDR1 LNHDA, CDR2 SQIVND (reference sequence). The CDR3 contains 15 residues. The junction had 7 bases not matched to a gene; V was cut back by 7 bases and J by 1 base. The CDR3 reads CASTRQGWSNQPQHF. CDR3 nucleotide sequence: TGTGCCAGTACTCGACAGGGTTGGAGCAATCAGCCCCAGCATTTT.

The chain recombines TRBV7-8 with TRBJ1-5, with D hard to call. Germline V lookup: CDR1 SGHVS, CDR2 FQNEAQ. The CDR3 is made up of 15 amino acids. V shed 1 base and J shed 0 bases, with 7 bases lying between them. The CDR3 DNA sequence: TGTGCCAGCAGCTTAGGGAGCTATAGCAATCAGCCCCAGCATTTT. It codes for CASSLGSYSNQPQHF. The whole variable domain, filled in from reference TRBV7-8 and TRBJ1-5, reads GAGVSQSPRYKVAKRGQDVALRCDPISGHVSLFWYQQALGQGPEFLTYFQNEAQLDKSGLPSDRFFAERPEGSVSTLKIQRTQQEDSAVYLCASSLGSYSNQPQHFGDGTRLSIL.

The CDR3 region is CASSLYATSGRASYEQFF. DNA of the CDR3: TGTGCCAGCAGTTTATATGCGACTAGCGGGAGGGCCTCCTATGAGCAGTTCTTC. The V and J genes are TRBV28 and TRBJ2-1, with 14 bases matching TRBD2. CDR1 MDHEN and CDR2 SYDVKM come from the germline V gene. Losses at the gene ends were 1 base for V and 8 bases for J; bases not matched to a gene: 10. The CDR3 runs 18 residues.

The chain combines TRBV5-5 with TRBJ1-2; a possible D gene is TRBD1 (6 bases). Trimming pared 0 bases from V and 7 bases from J, leaving 10 bases between. The CDR3 totals 13 residues. The germline V gene encodes CDR1 SGHKS and CDR2 YYEKEE (reference sequence). The CDR3 DNA reads TGTGCCAGCAGCTTGGGTGGGGGCTCTGGCTACACCTTC. Protein product: CASSLGGGSGYTF.

The chain recombines TRBV7-9 with TRBJ2-3, with D tentatively TRBD2 (5 bases). The V gene's germline CDR1 is SEHNR and CDR2 FQNEAQ (reference sequence). The CDR3 extends over 18 amino acids. V was shortened by 1 base and J by 0 bases, with 17 bases between the two germline ends. This CDR3 is CASSLGPPGRASTDTQYF. As DNA, the CDR3 is TGTGCCAGCAGCTTAGGGCCCCCCGGGCGGGCTAGCACAGATACGCAGTATTTT. The whole variable domain, filled in from reference TRBV7-9 and TRBJ2-3, reads DTGVSQNPRHKITKRGQNVTFRCDPISEHNRLYWYRQTLGQGPEFLTYFQNEAQLEKSRLLSDRFSAERPKGSFSTLEIQRTEQGDSAMYLCASSLGPPGRASTDTQYFGPGTRLTVL.

This clone has more than one count but fewer than ten. This sequence joins TRBV3-1 (or the pseudogene TRBV3-2) and TRBJ2-3; D is possibly TRBD2 (5 bases). V dropped 4 bases and J dropped 1 base, with 18 bases sitting between them. Germline CDR1 and CDR2: LGHDT and YNNKEL (reference sequence). This CDR3 is built from 17 residues. CDR3 region: CASSLLHSGERTDTQYF. CDR3 sequence (DNA): TGTGCCAGCAGCCTTCTGCACTCTGGGGAGCGCACAGATACGCAGTATTTT.

V gene TRBV10-2 combines with J gene TRBJ1-1; no clear D. The CDR3 has 13 amino acids. V was trimmed by 3 bases and J by 0 bases, leaving 5 bases between them. From germline, CDR1 is WSHSY and CDR2 SAAADI. This CDR3 reads CASSDFMNTEAFF. As DNA, the CDR3 is TGCGCCAGCAGTGATTTCATGAACACTGAAGCTTTCTTT.

This rearrangement joins TRBV2 to TRBJ2-3; 7 bases are shared with TRBD2. The CDR3 consists of 14 residues. CDR1 and CDR2 from the germline V gene are SNHLY and FYNNEI. V lost 7 bases to trimming and J lost 5 bases; unmatched junction nucleotides: 9. Written as DNA, the CDR3 is TGTGCCAGCAATGCTGGATGGGAGGGAGATACGCAGTATTTT. Its protein product is CASNAGWEGDTQYF.

The rearrangement uses TRBV7-9 and TRBJ1-2; possibly TRBD1 for D (6 bases). The CDR3 totals 17 residues. Germline CDR1 reads SEHNR; CDR2 reads FQNEAQ (reference sequence). The V end lost 4 bases, the J end lost 1 base, and 19 bases lay between the germline ends. CDR3 sequence reads: CASSSRPGTTFNYGYTF. The CDR3 nucleotides are TGTGCCAGCAGCTCGAGACCTGGGACAACGTTTAACTATGGCTACACCTTC. The variable domain in full, with the rest retrieved from reference TRBV7-9 and TRBJ1-2, is DTGVSQNPRHKITKRGQNVTFRCDPISEHNRLYWYRQTLGQGPEFLTYFQNEAQLEKSRLLSDRFSAERPKGSFSTLEIQRTEQGDSAMYLCASSSRPGTTFNYGYTFGSGTRLTVV.

The chain is built from TRBV5-1 and TRBJ2-3; no firm D call. The V gene's germline CDR1 is SGHRS and CDR2 YFSETQ. The CDR3 is made up of 14 amino acids. V was shortened by 2 bases and J by 1 base, with 8 bases between the two germline ends. The CDR3 nucleotides are TGCGCCAGCAGCTTTAACGGAGGCACAGATACGCAGTATTTT. This translates into CASSFNGGTDTQYF.

The gene calls are TRBV5-4 and TRBJ2-1, with a weak D call TRBD2 (6 bases). This CDR3 region has 16 residues. Germline CDR1 SGHNT, CDR2 YYREEE (reference sequence). Trimming stripped 0 bases from V and 1 base from J, with 11 bases between. CDR3 loop: CASSLGGDLSYNEQFF. The DNA of the CDR3 is TGTGCCAGCAGCTTGGGCGGGGACCTTTCCTACAATGAGCAGTTCTTC.

The chain links TRBV5-6 to TRBJ1-2; D uncertain. Germline V gives CDR1 SGHDT, CDR2 YYEEEE. The ends were cut back, 3 bases at V and 4 bases at J, with 13 bases in the middle. There are 14 residues in the CDR3. The chain's CDR3 is CASSSGRRIYGYTF. The CDR3 nucleotides are TGTGCCAGCAGCTCGGGTAGACGTATCTATGGCTACACCTTC.

The chain recombines TRBV28 with TRBJ1-2, with D possibly TRBD1 on 6 matching bases. The V end was cut by 4 bases, the J end by 4 bases, with 13 bases between. The germline V gene has CDR1 MDHEN and CDR2 SYDVKM. This CDR3 is built from 14 residues. In nucleotides, the CDR3 is TGTGCCAGCAGTTATTCCACAGGGAGCTATGGCTACACCTTC. Protein: CASSYSTGSYGYTF.

V is TRBV5-1 and J is TRBJ2-5; D might be TRBD1 (6 bases). V lost 4 bases and J 3 bases, leaving 16 bases between the germline ends. The CDR3 covers 15 residues. Per the germline V gene, CDR1 is SGHRS and CDR2 is YFSETQ. The CDR3 DNA reads TGCGCCAGCAGCACGGGACAAGGCTTCAAAGAGACCCAGTACTTC. As protein: CASSTGQGFKETQYF. Variable domain in full (rest from reference TRBV5-1 and TRBJ2-5): KAGVTQTPRYLIKTRGQQVTLSCSPISGHRSVSWYQQTPGQGLQFLFEYFSETQRNKGNFPGRFSGRQFSNSRSEMNVSTLELGDSALYLCASSTGQGFKETQYFGPGTRLLVL.

This chain's CDR3 is CASSYPGSTYEQYF. CDR3 nucleotides: TGTGCCAGCAGTTACCCGGGATCGACCTACGAGCAGTACTTC. The chain uses TRBV6-6 and TRBJ2-7; perhaps TRBD2 as D (5 bases). The V end was cut by 2 bases, the J end by 2 bases, with 10 bases between. Looked up from germline, CDR1 is MNHNY and CDR2 is SVGAGI (reference sequence). The CDR3 is 14 amino acids.

The V gene is TRBV7-3, the J gene TRBJ2-3, with TRBD1 matching 8 bases. V shed 5 bases, J shed 1 base, and the junction held 2 bases outside the gene matches. Germline-derived CDR1 and CDR2 are SGHTA and FQGTGA. This CDR3 has 14 residues. CDR3 amino acids: CASSDRGGTDTQYF. The CDR3 nucleotides read TGTGCCAGCAGCGACAGGGGTGGCACAGATACGCAGTATTTT.

The rearrangement links TRBV5-1 to TRBJ2-7, with D unclear. The germline V and J ends were trimmed by 6 bases and 2 bases, with 12 bases remaining between them. CDR3 length: 13 amino acids. Germline V gene lookup returns CDR1 SGHRS and CDR2 YFSETQ. CDR3: CASTGVSAYEQYF. As DNA, the CDR3 is TGCGCCAGCACGGGTGTGTCGGCCTACGAGCAGTACTTC.

The chain employs TRBV7-9 and TRBJ2-1; 12 bases align to TRBD2. With 5 bases clipped from V and 2 bases from J, the junction kept 1 base outside the gene matches. CDR1 is SEHNR and CDR2 is FQNEAQ in the germline V gene (reference sequence). The CDR3 consists of 15 residues. CDR3 coding DNA: TGTGCCAGCAGCCGGACTAGCGGGGCCTACAATGAGCAGTTCTTC. Encoded protein: CASSRTSGAYNEQFF.

The V and J genes are TRBV27 and TRBJ1-5, with 8 nucleotides matching TRBD1. J gave up 4 bases and V 4 bases, and 6 bases lay outside the gene matches. The CDR3 extends over 15 amino acids. Germline CDR1 and CDR2: MNHEY and SMNVEV (reference sequence). CDR3 loop: CASSSGQGLNQPQHF. In nucleotides, the CDR3 is TGTGCCAGCAGTTCTGGACAGGGACTTAATCAGCCCCAGCATTTT.

The chain uses TRBV6-6 and TRBJ1-6, with a tentative D call TRBD1 (6 bases). Trimming took 5 bases from V and 5 from J, leaving 13 bases between them. In germline, CDR1 is MNHNY, CDR2 SVGAGI (reference sequence). The CDR3 is made up of 15 amino acids. CDR3 in amino acids: CASSPTGFHNSPLHF. As DNA, the CDR3 is TGTGCCAGCAGTCCTACAGGGTTTCATAATTCACCCCTCCACTTT.

This sequence joins TRBV19 and TRBJ2-3, with 10 bases that match TRBD2. The germline CDR1 and CDR2 sequences are LNHDA and SQIVND (reference sequence). After removal of 8 bases from V and 1 base from J, the junction contained 3 bases not matched to a gene. CDR3 length equals 14 residues. The CDR3 region has the DNA TGTGCCAGTGAAGGACTAGCGGGCACAGATACGCAGTATTTT. It translates to CASEGLAGTDTQYF.

This clone was observed a handful of times. The chain employs TRBV11-2 and TRBJ2-3; a weak D match, TRBD2 (6 bases). CDR3 length: 14 residues. Germline V gene data show CDR1 as SGHAT and CDR2 as FQNNGV. Deletions cut 10 bases from V and 4 bases from J, with 18 bases between. CDR3 sequence (DNA): TGTGCCACAGGCGGGGCCTCGCGGGCAGATACGCAGTATTTT. Amino acids: CATGGASRADTQYF.

This chain links TRBV7-9 with TRBJ1-1; perhaps TRBD1 as D (5 bases). This CDR3 has 12 residues. Germline CDR1 reads SEHNR; CDR2 reads FQNEAQ (reference sequence). Trimming cost V 7 bases and J 6 bases, with 12 bases left between them. CDR3 region: CASTQGGAEAFF. The DNA for the CDR3 is TGTGCCAGCACCCAGGGAGGGGCTGAAGCTTTCTTT.